These 17 T cell receptor beta chains came from one sample sequenced in a study of cytomegalovirus exposure and HLA in healthy donors. The PCR employed 60 Vbeta primers together with 13 Jbeta primers. Generated by immunoSEQ multiplex PCR, the TCRdb table keeps only in-frame clones and is missing some. This table holds some 130,000 clones. Sequenced material: PBMCs. The source of these receptors is a man between 18 and 29 years old in good health and CMV-seronegative.

V is TRBV6-1 and J is TRBJ2-2, with D possibly matching TRBD1 (5 bases). V lost 5 bases and J lost 4, with 14 bases in between. The length of the CDR3 is 15 residues. Germline loops: CDR1 MNHNS, CDR2 SASEGT. In DNA, the CDR3 is TGTGCCAGCAGTACATGGGGCCCAACCACCGGGGAGCTGTTTTTT. Its protein is CASSTWGPTTGELFF.

CDR3 loop: CASSLFLSGQAAFTNYGYTF. Written as DNA, the CDR3 is TGTGCCAGCAGCCTATTTCTGTCGGGACAGGCCGCCTTTACTAACTATGGCTACACCTTC. The V call is TRBV5-8, the J call TRBJ1-2; 8 bases are shared with TRBD1. Germline trimming cut 4 bases from V and 0 bases from J; bases unmatched to any gene: 20. The germline V gene encodes CDR1 SGHTS and CDR2 YDEGEE. The CDR3 runs to 20 residues.

This chain uses TRBV14 with TRBJ1-2; D is uncertain. The CDR3 is 13 residues long. Deletions cut 4 bases from V and 7 bases from J, with 13 bases between. Germline loops: CDR1 SGHDN, CDR2 FVKESK. This CDR3 reads CASSLSAEGGYTF. The CDR3 bases are TGTGCCAGCAGCCTCTCGGCCGAGGGTGGCTACACCTTC.

The rearrangement uses TRBV27 and TRBJ2-1; 9 nucleotides line up with TRBD2. V was pared by 0 bases and J by 6 bases, with 6 bases of the junction left unmatched. Germline CDR1 MNHEY, CDR2 SMNVEV (reference sequence). The CDR3 totals 16 residues. The CDR3: CASSLSGGGAGNEQFF. CDR3 nucleotide sequence: TGTGCCAGCAGTTTATCTGGCGGGGGGGCTGGCAATGAGCAGTTCTTC.

The V and J genes are TRBV19 and TRBJ2-5; the D is unclear. The germline gives CDR1 LNHDA, CDR2 SQIVND (reference sequence). The ends were cut back, 3 bases at V and 3 bases at J, with 8 bases in the middle. This CDR3 region has 13 residues. The CDR3 sequence is CASSMRIEETQYF. Written as DNA, the CDR3 is TGTGCCAGTAGTATGAGGATCGAAGAGACCCAGTACTTC.

V is TRBV28 and J is TRBJ1-1; D ambiguous. The CDR3 is 15 amino acids. Germline V gene sequence: CDR1 MDHEN, CDR2 SYDVKM. The germline V and J ends were trimmed by 5 bases and 4 bases, with 17 bases remaining between them. In DNA, the CDR3 is TGTGCCAGCAGTCCCCCGGGTGGTGCGGGCACTGAAGCTTTCTTT. Encoded protein: CASSPPGGAGTEAFF. The whole variable domain, remainder taken from reference TRBV28 and TRBJ1-1, is DVKVTQSSRYLVKRTGEKVFLECVQDMDHENMFWYRQDPGLGLRLIYFSYDVKMKEKGDIPEGYSVSREKKERFSLILESASTNQTSMYLCASSPPGGAGTEAFFGQGTRLTVV.

The chain couples TRBV6-1 to TRBJ2-7; D may be TRBD2 (5 bases). Trimming took 6 bases from V and 1 from J, leaving 16 bases between them. This CDR3 contains 15 residues. The germline V gene has CDR1 MNHNS and CDR2 SASEGT. CDR3 loop: CASRMEDVRSYEQYF. CDR3 in DNA: TGTGCCAGCAGGATGGAGGACGTCAGGTCCTACGAGCAGTACTTC.

The chain combines TRBV28 with TRBJ2-4, with D perhaps matching TRBD2 (6 bases). Trimming stripped 5 bases from V and 0 bases from J, with 11 bases between. Germline CDR1 MDHEN, CDR2 SYDVKM. The CDR3 is 15 amino acids. The CDR3 DNA reads as TGTGCCAGCAGTCGCAAGGGACTAGCCAAAAACATTCAGTACTTC. Its translation: CASSRKGLAKNIQYF.

The chain joins TRBV29-1 to TRBJ2-7; D not resolved. V dropped 0 bases and J dropped 3 bases, with 9 bases sitting between them. Germline CDR1 and CDR2: SQVTM and ANQGSEA. The CDR3 consists of 13 residues. The CDR3, as DNA: TGCAGCGTTGAAGAATACTCCAACTACGAGCAGTACTTC. Its protein product is CSVEEYSNYEQYF.

The J gene is TRBJ1-6, the V gene TRBV7-9; D might be TRBD1 (6 bases). Trimming removed 5 bases from V and 16 bases from J, with 12 bases in between. The CDR3 covers 11 residues. Germline CDR1 and CDR2: SEHNR and FQNEAQ (reference sequence). CDR3 amino acids: CASSPRTELHF. CDR3 DNA sequence: TGTGCCAGCAGCCCAAGGACAGAGCTCCACTTT. The complete variable domain, with remaining parts taken from reference TRBV7-9 and TRBJ1-6, reads DTGVSQNPRHKITKRGQNVTFRCDPISEHNRLYWYRQTLGQGPEFLTYFQNEAQLEKSRLLSDRFSAERPKGSFSTLEIQRTEQGDSAMYLCASSPRTELHFGNGTRLTVT.

This sequence joins TRBV10-3 and TRBJ1-3; D may be TRBD1 (5 bases). The V end lost 6 bases, the J end lost 0 bases, and 15 bases lay between the germline ends. This CDR3 spans 16 amino acids. Germline values: CDR1 ENHRY, CDR2 SYGVKD. The DNA of the CDR3 is TGTGCCATCAGCTGGGGGACTGGAGGCTCTGGAAACACCATATATTTT. Its translation is CAISWGTGGSGNTIYF.

The chain uses TRBV9 and TRBJ2-2, with 8 positions matching TRBD2. Looked up from germline, CDR1 is SGDLS and CDR2 is YYNGEE. This CDR3 comprises 15 residues. Losses at the gene ends were 1 base for V and 1 base for J; bases not matched to a gene: 0. The CDR3 reads CASSVSGRNTGELFF. CDR3 nucleotides: TGTGCCAGCAGCGTAAGCGGGAGGAACACCGGGGAGCTGTTTTTT.

The J gene is TRBJ1-5, the V gene TRBV7-9; 8 bases align to TRBD1. Germline trimming cut 5 bases from V and 5 bases from J; bases unmatched to any gene: 8. Looked up from germline, CDR1 is SEHNR and CDR2 is FQNEAQ (reference sequence). The CDR3 extends over 15 amino acids. In DNA, the CDR3 is TGTGCCAGCAGCCCAGGGGGGGACAGGTATCAGCCCCAGCATTTT. Encoded protein: CASSPGGDRYQPQHF.

J is TRBJ1-2 and V is TRBV28; D is perhaps TRBD1 (5 bases). There are 11 residues in the CDR3. The germline V and J ends were trimmed by 4 bases and 7 bases, with 7 bases remaining between them. Germline CDR1 reads MDHEN; CDR2 reads SYDVKM. The CDR3 loop is CASSSGFGYTF. The CDR3 DNA reads TGTGCCAGCAGTTCAGGGTTTGGCTACACCTTC.

This chain links TRBV11-2 with TRBJ1-2; 9 bases agree with TRBD1. The germline gives CDR1 SGHAT, CDR2 FQNNGV. The V gene end was trimmed by 4 bases and the J gene end by 0 bases; junction bases not matched to a gene: 6. There are 16 residues in the CDR3. CDR3 sequence: CASSWTGAEPNYGYTF. CDR3 DNA sequence: TGTGCCAGCAGCTGGACAGGGGCCGAACCTAACTATGGCTACACCTTC.

The chain combines TRBV9 with TRBJ2-6, with D tentatively TRBD2 (6 bases). The CDR3 totals 19 residues. The ends were cut back, 5 bases at V and 1 base at J, with 22 bases in the middle. Germline V gene lookup returns CDR1 SGDLS and CDR2 YYNGEE. This chain's CDR3 is CASSRIVGTSVSGANVLTF. Written as DNA, the CDR3 is TGTGCCAGCAGTCGAATCGTCGGGACTTCGGTATCTGGGGCCAACGTCCTGACTTTC. The full variable domain, completed using reference TRBV9 and TRBJ2-6, is DSGVTQTPKHLITATGQRVTLRCSPRSGDLSVYWYQQSLDQGLQFLIQYYNGEERAKGNILERFSAQQFPDLHSELNLSSLELGDSALYFCASSRIVGTSVSGANVLTFGAGSRLTVL.

The chain is built from TRBV2 and TRBJ2-7, with D tentatively TRBD1 (5 bases). The germline CDR1 and CDR2 sequences are SNHLY and FYNNEI. Trimming took off 4 bases at V and 1 base at J, with 5 bases between the two ends. This CDR3 has 12 residues. The CDR3, as DNA: TGTGCCAGCAGTGGACAGTCCTACGAGCAGTACTTC. This encodes CASSGQSYEQYF.